These 4 T cell receptor beta chains came from one sample sequenced in a study of cytomegalovirus exposure and HLA in healthy donors. PCR was performed using 60 Vbeta and 13 Jbeta primers. Assay used: immunoSEQ multiplex PCR; TCRdb lists only in-frame clones, some missing. Of 150,000 to 200,000 clones listed, over 70% are singletons. The sequenced sample was PBMCs. The source is a female donor in good health and CMV-seronegative.

This chain uses TRBV19 with TRBJ2-4; 7 nucleotides align to TRBD1. Germline assignment: CDR1 LNHDA and CDR2 SQIVND (reference sequence). V shed 4 bases, J shed 5 bases, and the junction held 8 bases outside the gene matches. The length of the CDR3 is 15 residues. CDR3 sequence reads: CASSTGKGAENIQYF. The CDR3 DNA reads as TGTGCCAGTAGTACGGGAAAGGGGGCGGAAAACATTCAGTACTTC.

This rearrangement joins TRBV4-1 to TRBJ2-4, with D tentatively TRBD2 (7 bases). This CDR3 spans 15 amino acids. V was trimmed by 5 bases and J by 5 bases, leaving 16 bases between them. Germline V gene sequence: CDR1 MGHRA, CDR2 YSYEKL. The CDR3 is CASSGGGGGENIQYF. In DNA, the CDR3 is TGCGCCAGCAGCGGAGGGGGAGGGGGGGAAAACATTCAGTACTTC.

J is TRBJ2-3 and V is TRBV29-1, with D perhaps matching TRBD2 (5 bases). The V gene's germline CDR1 is SQVTM and CDR2 ANQGSEA. V was shortened by 4 bases and J by 2 bases, with 10 bases between the two germline ends. The CDR3 spans 13 residues. The CDR3 loop is CSVVGGLTDTQYF. CDR3 DNA: TGCAGCGTTGTGGGCGGGCTCACAGATACGCAGTATTTT.

This sequence joins TRBV5-1 and TRBJ2-3, with 7 positions matching TRBD2. Germline loops: CDR1 SGHRS, CDR2 YFSETQ. CDR3 length equals 16 residues. V lost 4 bases, J lost 0 bases, and 8 bases stayed unmatched. In DNA, the CDR3 is TGCGCCAGCAGCACGATGACTAGCCCTAGCACAGATACGCAGTATTTT. This encodes CASSTMTSPSTDTQYF.